This TCR beta chain was sequenced for a study of shared clonotypes between healthy human individuals. Whole-study results and caveats: Naive subsets generally exceeded memory subsets in estimated richness.

Healthy HIV-negative adults with no recent acute infections or vaccinations were recruited as donors. On this clone: Its matching antigen is unknown.

Data came from immunoSEQ multiplex PCR; TCRdb stores just in-frame clones and leaves some out. This table holds roughly 2 million clones, around 95% found once. From germline, CDR1 is MNHNY and CDR2 SVGAGI (reference sequence). The CDR3 consists of 13 residues. The ends were cut back, 8 bases at V and 3 bases at J, with 8 bases in the middle. The sample comprised naive CD4+ T cells sorted from blood. The subset denotes: CD45RA+ positively selected. The chain combines TRBV6-6 with TRBJ1-6; a possible D gene is TRBD1 (5 bases). This clonotype was sampled from a man between 18 and 35 years old in good health. The CDR3 region has the DNA TGTGCCAGCCAGACAGACTATAATTCACCCCTCCACTTT. This translates into CASQTDYNSPLHF.